The present entry profiles one TCR beta chain with its context. Assay used: immunoSEQ multiplex PCR; TCRdb lists only in-frame clones, some missing. The sample consists of more than 300,000 clones, roughly 94% of them appearing once. The sample comes from a study of shared T cell receptors in the human thymus. CDR1 and CDR2 (germline): MNHEY, SMNVEV (reference sequence). V lost 6 bases and J lost 3, with 6 bases in between. CDR3 length: 12 amino acids. The clonotype was recovered from a human donor. The gene calls are TRBV27 and TRBJ2-1; D uncertain. The specimen was thymocytes. The CDR3 DNA reads TGTGCCAGCAGCCAGGTCTACAATGAGCAGTTCTTC. Encoded protein: CASSQVYNEQFF.